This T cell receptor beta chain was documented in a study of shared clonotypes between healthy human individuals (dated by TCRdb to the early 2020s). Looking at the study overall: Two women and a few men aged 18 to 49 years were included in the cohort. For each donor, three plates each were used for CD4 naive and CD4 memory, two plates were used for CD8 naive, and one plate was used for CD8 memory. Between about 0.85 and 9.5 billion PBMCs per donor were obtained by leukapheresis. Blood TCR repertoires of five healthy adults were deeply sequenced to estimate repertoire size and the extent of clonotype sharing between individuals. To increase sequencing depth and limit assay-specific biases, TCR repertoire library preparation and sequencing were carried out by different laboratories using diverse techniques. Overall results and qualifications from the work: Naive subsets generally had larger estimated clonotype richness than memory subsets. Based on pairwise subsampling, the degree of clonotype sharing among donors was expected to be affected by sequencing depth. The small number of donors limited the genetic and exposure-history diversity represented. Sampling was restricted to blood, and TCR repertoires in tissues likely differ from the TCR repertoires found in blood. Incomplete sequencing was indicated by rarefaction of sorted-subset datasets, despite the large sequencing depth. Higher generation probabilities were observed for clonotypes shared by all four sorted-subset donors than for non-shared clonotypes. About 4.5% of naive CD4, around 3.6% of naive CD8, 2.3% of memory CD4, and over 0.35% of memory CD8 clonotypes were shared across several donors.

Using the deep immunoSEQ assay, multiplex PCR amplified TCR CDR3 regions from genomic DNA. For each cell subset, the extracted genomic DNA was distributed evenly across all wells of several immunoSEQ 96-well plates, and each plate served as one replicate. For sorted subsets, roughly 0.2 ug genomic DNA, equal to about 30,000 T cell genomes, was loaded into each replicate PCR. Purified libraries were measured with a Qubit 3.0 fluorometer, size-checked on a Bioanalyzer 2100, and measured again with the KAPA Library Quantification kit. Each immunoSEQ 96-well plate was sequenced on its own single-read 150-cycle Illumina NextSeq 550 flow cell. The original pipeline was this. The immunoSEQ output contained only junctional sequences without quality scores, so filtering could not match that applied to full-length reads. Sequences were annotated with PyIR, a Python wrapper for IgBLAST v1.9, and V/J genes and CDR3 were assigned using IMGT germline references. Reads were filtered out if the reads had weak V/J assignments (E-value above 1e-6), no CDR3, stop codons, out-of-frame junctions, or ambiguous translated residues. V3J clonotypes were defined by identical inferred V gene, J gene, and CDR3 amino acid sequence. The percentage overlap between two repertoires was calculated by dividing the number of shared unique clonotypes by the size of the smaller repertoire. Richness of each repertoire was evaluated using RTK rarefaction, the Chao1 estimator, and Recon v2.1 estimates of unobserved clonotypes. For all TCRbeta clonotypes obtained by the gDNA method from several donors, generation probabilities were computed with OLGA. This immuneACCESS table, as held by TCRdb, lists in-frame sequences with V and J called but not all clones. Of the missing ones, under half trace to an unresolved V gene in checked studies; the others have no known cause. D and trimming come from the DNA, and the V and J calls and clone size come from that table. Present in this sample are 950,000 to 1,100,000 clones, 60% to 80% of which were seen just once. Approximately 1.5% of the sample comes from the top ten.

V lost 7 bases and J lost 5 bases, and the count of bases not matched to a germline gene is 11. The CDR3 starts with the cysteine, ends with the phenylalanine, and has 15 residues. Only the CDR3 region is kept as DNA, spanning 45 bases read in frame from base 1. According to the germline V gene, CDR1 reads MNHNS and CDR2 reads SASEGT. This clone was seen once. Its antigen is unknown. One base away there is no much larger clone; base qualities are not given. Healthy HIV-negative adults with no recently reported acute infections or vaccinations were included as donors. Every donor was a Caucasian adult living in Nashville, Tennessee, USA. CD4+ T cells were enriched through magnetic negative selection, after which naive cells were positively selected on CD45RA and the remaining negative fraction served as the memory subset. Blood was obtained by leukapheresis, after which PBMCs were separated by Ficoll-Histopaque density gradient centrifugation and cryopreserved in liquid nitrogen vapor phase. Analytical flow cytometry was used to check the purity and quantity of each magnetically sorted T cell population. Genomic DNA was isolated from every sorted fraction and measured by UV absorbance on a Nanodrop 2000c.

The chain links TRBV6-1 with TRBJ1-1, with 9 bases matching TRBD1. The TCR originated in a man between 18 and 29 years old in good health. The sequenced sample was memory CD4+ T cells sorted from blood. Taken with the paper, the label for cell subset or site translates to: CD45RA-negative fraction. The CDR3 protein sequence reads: CASNPGTGLGTEAFF. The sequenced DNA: TGTGCCAGCAATCCCGGGACAGGGCTCGGGACTGAAGCTTTCTTT.